Listed below are T cell receptor beta chains from one sample, sequenced in a study of blood T cell repertoires in COVID-19. Produced via immunoSEQ multiplex PCR; TCRdb's table is partial and in-frame only. The sample consists of under 350,000 clones, more than 85% of them appearing once. The specimen sequenced was peripheral blood. The receptors come from a man aged 18 to 30 with active or convalescent COVID-19. CDR3s include the opening cysteine and the closing phenylalanine or tryptophan. The D gene is left open where the match is weak. Size values are once, few and many counts, or a class for expanded clones, and some rows have none.

V gene,clone size,D gene,J gene,CDR3 DNA,CDR3 protein
TRBV5-6,-,TRBD1,TRBJ1-2,TGTGCCAGCAACCAAGGACAGGGTCGGAACTATGGCTACACCTTC,CASNQGQGRNYGYTF
TRBV28,-,TRBD1,TRBJ1-2,TGTGCCAGCAGTTTGGGGACAGGGAGGGACTATGGCTACACCTTC,CASSLGTGRDYGYTF
TRBV7-3,-,TRBD2,TRBJ2-1,TGTGCCAGCAGCCCTGGGGCTAGCGGGACATACAATGAGCAGTTCTTC,CASSPGASGTYNEQFF
TRBV7-8,-,-,TRBJ1-1,TGTGCCAGCAGTCAAGAGAGACAGAGTGAAGCTTTCTTT,CASSQERQSEAFF
TRBV7-2,-,-,TRBJ1-2,TGTGCCAGCAGCTTAGCGTGGGAGTCTAACTATGGCTACACCTTC,CASSLAWESNYGYTF
TRBV7-9,-,TRBD1,TRBJ2-7,TGTGCCAACGGACAGGGGCCTGGGCACGAGCAGTACTTC,CANGQGPGHEQYF
TRBV5-4,-,TRBD1,TRBJ2-5,TGTGCCAGCAGCCTGGGACAGGGGCGAGTAGGGACCCAGTACTTC,CASSLGQGRVGTQYF
TRBV18,-,-,TRBJ1-1,TGTGCCAGCTCGTCGTCCGTGAACACTGAAGCTTTCTTT,CASSSSVNTEAFF
TRBV7-9,-,-,TRBJ2-7,TGTGCCAGCAGCTTAGCCAGGGGCTTCGGGGAGCAGTACTTC,CASSLARGFGEQYF
TRBV25-1,-,-,TRBJ2-3,TGTGCCAGCGAGGACAGTACTAGCACAGATACGCAGTATTTT,CASEDSTSTDTQYF
TRBV19,-,-,TRBJ1-3,TGTGCCACCAGTAAAGCTGGAAACACCATATATTTT,CATSKAGNTIYF
TRBV2,-,-,TRBJ2-5,TGTGCCAGCAGTCCCACAGGTTACCAAGAGACCCAGTACTTC,CASSPTGYQETQYF
TRBV2,-,-,TRBJ1-2,TGTGCCAGCAGGGGCCAGGTCTATGGCTACACCTTC,CASRGQVYGYTF
TRBV5-6,-,TRBD1,TRBJ2-7,TGTGCCAGCAGCACCGGGACAGTCACCTACGAGCAGTACTTC,CASSTGTVTYEQYF
TRBV30,-,-,TRBJ1-6,TGTGCCTGGAAAACAGGGCCGAATTCACCCCTCCACTTT,CAWKTGPNSPLHF
TRBV28,-,-,TRBJ1-6,TGTGCCAGCACCGAAACAGGGATCTACGCAATGACCCTCCACTTT,CASTETGIYAMTLHF
TRBV6-5,-,-,TRBJ2-7,TGTGCCAGCAGTTACTTCGTAGGACAGTCCTACGAGCAGTACTTC,CASSYFVGQSYEQYF
TRBV12-3/TRBV12-4,once,-,TRBJ2-7,TGTGCCAGCAGTTTATGGGCCCACGAGCAGTACTTC,CASSLWAHEQYF
TRBV11-3,-,TRBD2,TRBJ2-5,TGTGCCAGCAGCCCAGGGTTAGCGGGAGTTAGGGAGACCCAGTACTTC,CASSPGLAGVRETQYF
TRBV5-6,-,-,TRBJ2-1,TGTGCCAGCAGCTTGACTAAACACAATGAGCAGTTCTTC,CASSLTKHNEQFF
TRBV4-1,-,-,TRBJ1-5,TGCGCCAGCAGCCAAGAGGGCAGGGTGACTAATCAGCCCCAGCATTTT,CASSQEGRVTNQPQHF
TRBV6-5,-,TRBD1,TRBJ2-5,TGTGCCAGCAGCTCCGGACAGGGTGGAGAGACCCAGTACTTC,CASSSGQGGETQYF
TRBV28,-,-,TRBJ1-2,TGTGCCAGCAGCCGCGGGGGGTCCAGCTATGGCTACACCTTC,CASSRGGSSYGYTF
TRBV11-3,-,-,TRBJ2-3,TGTGCCAGCAGCGAACACCTAGGAACAGATACGCAGTATTTT,CASSEHLGTDTQYF
TRBV5-1,-,-,TRBJ2-2,TGCGCCAGCAGCTTGGGACTAACCGGGGAGCTGTTTTTT,CASSLGLTGELFF
TRBV2,-,TRBD1,TRBJ2-7,TGTGCCAGCACCTCCCCGGGACAGGGGAACTTCGAGCAGTACTTC,CASTSPGQGNFEQYF
TRBV5-1,-,-,TRBJ1-1,TGCGCCAGCAGCCTCTGGTCAGGGGCGAACACTGAAGCTTTCTTT,CASSLWSGANTEAFF
TRBV28,-,TRBD2,TRBJ2-3,TGTGCCAGCAGTCCGCAAGCGGGGGTCTCAGATACGCAGTATTTT,CASSPQAGVSDTQYF
TRBV7-9,-,-,TRBJ2-7,TGTGCCAGCAGCTTACCCCCATACGAGCAGTACTTC,CASSLPPYEQYF
TRBV5-1,-,-,TRBJ2-3,TGCGCCAGCAGCTTGGGTGAGGATTCGGCACGCACAGATACGCAGTATTTT,CASSLGEDSARTDTQYF
TRBV2,-,-,TRBJ2-6,TGTGCCAGCAGTCCAGGGCGGGGGGCCAACGTCCTGACTTTC,CASSPGRGANVLTF
TRBV10-3,-,TRBD1,TRBJ1-1,TGTGCCATCAGGGACAGGGAATCGACTGAAGCTTTCTTT,CAIRDRESTEAFF
TRBV6-5,-,TRBD1,TRBJ1-5,TGTGCCAGCAGAGGGACAGGGGATCAGCCCCAGCATTTT,CASRGTGDQPQHF
TRBV11-2,-,TRBD2,TRBJ2-3,TGTGCCAGCAGCTTAGATCGGGGGGGGCGCACAGATACGCAGTATTTT,CASSLDRGGRTDTQYF
TRBV29-1,-,-,TRBJ1-2,TGCAGCTCCGGCCGTCAGCGTGAAACTAACTATGGCTACACCTTC,CSSGRQRETNYGYTF
TRBV6-5,-,-,TRBJ1-4,TGTGCCAGCAACACCGGGACAAGAAATGAAAAACTGTTTTTT,CASNTGTRNEKLFF
TRBV24-1,-,TRBD1,TRBJ2-3,TGTGCCACCAGTGATCTGACAGGGCCGGGAGATACGCAGTATTTT,CATSDLTGPGDTQYF
TRBV19,few,TRBD1,TRBJ1-1,TGTGCCAGTAGTCGCCGAGGGGGCGCCGTGATTGAAGCTTTCTTT,CASSRRGGAVIEAFF
TRBV29-1,-,TRBD1,TRBJ1-1,TGCAGCGCCGACCGGGACAGCGGGACTGAAGCTTTCTTT,CSADRDSGTEAFF
TRBV28,-,-,TRBJ1-2,TGTGCCAGCAGTCCTCAGGGAATCCTAGCTAACTATGGCTACACCTTC,CASSPQGILANYGYTF